This passage covers 19 T cell receptor beta chains from one sample sequenced in a study of blood T cell repertoires in COVID-19. Libraries were prepared by immunoSEQ multiplex PCR; TCRdb keeps only in-frame clonotypes and omits some of them. The sample includes over 150,000 clones, around 87% seen only once; the top ten take 2.5%. Sequences were obtained from peripheral blood. The origin of the receptors is a woman of 80 years or more with COVID-19, enrolled during active disease.

The chain joins TRBV11-2 to TRBJ2-7, with a weak D call TRBD1 (5 bases). Germline CDR1 SGHAT, CDR2 FQNNGV. Trimming took off 2 bases at V and 3 bases at J, with 20 bases between the two ends. This CDR3 is built from 17 residues. This CDR3 is CASSLSRATRSHYEQYF. In DNA, the CDR3 is TGTGCCAGCAGCTTATCCAGGGCCACCCGTTCCCACTACGAGCAGTACTTC.

V and J are TRBV19 and TRBJ2-2, with 11 bases identical to TRBD1. The CDR3 has 15 amino acids. Germline V lookup: CDR1 LNHDA, CDR2 SQIVND (reference sequence). Trimming at V came to 5 bases and at J to 3 bases, leaving 2 bases not matched to a gene. Here the CDR3 DNA reads TGTGCCAGTAGTGGGGGACAGGGGGACACCGGGGAGCTGTTTTTT. Translated: CASSGGQGDTGELFF.

V usage is TRBV5-4 and J usage is TRBJ1-2, with 9 bases aligning to TRBD1. Germline CDR1 and CDR2: SGHNT and YYREEE (reference sequence). J gave up 8 bases and V 4 bases, and 9 bases lay outside the gene matches. The CDR3 length is 14 residues. The CDR3 DNA is TGTGCCAGCAGCCTGCGGGACAGGGTAGGAGGCTACACCTTC. It translates to CASSLRDRVGGYTF.

CDR3 region: CASSYGGRPSDEQFF. CDR3 nucleotide sequence: TGTGCCAGCAGTTACGGCGGGAGGCCAAGTGATGAGCAGTTCTTC. The genes are TRBV6-6 and TRBJ2-1; TRBD2 matches at 8 bases. V lost 2 bases to trimming and J lost 8 bases; unmatched junction nucleotides: 8. This CDR3 has 15 amino acids. Per the germline V gene, CDR1 is MNHNY and CDR2 is SVGAGI (reference sequence).

J is TRBJ2-1 and V is TRBV19, with 12 bases fitting TRBD2. Trimming at V came to 4 bases and at J to 6 bases, leaving 4 bases not matched to a gene. The CDR3 sequence is 15 residues long. Looked up from germline, CDR1 is LNHDA and CDR2 is SQIVND (reference sequence). In DNA, the CDR3 is TGTGCCAGTAGTACCGGACTAGCGGGGTCCAATGAGCAGTTCTTC. Protein: CASSTGLAGSNEQFF.

The rearrangement joins TRBV4-3 to TRBJ2-2; D call uncertain. The CDR3 spans 13 residues. CDR1 and CDR2 (germline): LGHNA, YSLEER. The germline V and J ends were trimmed by 0 bases and 6 bases, with 5 bases remaining between them. This CDR3 reads CASSQDSAGELFF. The CDR3 bases are TGCGCCAGCAGCCAAGATTCGGCCGGGGAGCTGTTTTTT.

The gene calls are TRBV25-1 and TRBJ2-1, with D perhaps TRBD2 (6 bases). Germline V lookup: CDR1 MGHDK, CDR2 SYGVNS. Between the trimmed V and J ends, which lost 5 bases and 5 bases, there was a span of 13 bases. CDR3 length: 14 residues. CDR3 protein: CASSMAGRNNEQFF. The CDR3 DNA is TGTGCCAGCAGTATGGCGGGGCGTAACAATGAGCAGTTCTTC.

This chain joins TRBV2 and TRBJ1-1; TRBD1 matches 9 bases. Germline CDR1 reads SNHLY; CDR2 reads FYNNEI. Losses at the gene ends were 8 bases for V and 0 bases for J; bases not matched to a gene: 1. The CDR3 extends over 13 amino acids. CDR3 nucleotide sequence: TGTGCCAGCGGACAGGGGATGAACACTGAAGCTTTCTTT. The encoded protein is CASGQGMNTEAFF.

J is TRBJ1-1 and V is TRBV29-1, with no clear D. The germline V gene encodes CDR1 SQVTM and CDR2 ANQGSEA. Trimming stripped 3 bases from V and 0 bases from J, with 11 bases between. CDR3 size: 14 residues. Here the CDR3 reads CSVDPGELNTEAFF. In DNA form, the CDR3 reads TGCAGCGTTGACCCCGGGGAGCTGAACACTGAAGCTTTCTTT.

The rearrangement joins TRBV3-1 (or the pseudogene TRBV3-2) to TRBJ1-2; D gene unclear. CDR3 length: 13 residues. Germline V gene sequence: CDR1 LGHDT, CDR2 YNNKEL (reference sequence). V was cut by 1 base and J by 8 bases, with 11 bases left in between. The DNA of the CDR3 is TGTGCCAGCAGCCAAGTTCGGGAGGGCGGCTACACCTTC. Translating gives CASSQVREGGYTF.

There are a few counts of this clone. The chain carries TRBV20-1 and TRBJ1-4; no reliable D call. V gave up 7 bases and J gave up 8 bases, with 11 bases separating them. Germline V gene lookup returns CDR1 DFQATT and CDR2 SNEGSKA (reference sequence). The CDR3 length is 11 residues. In DNA, the CDR3 is TGCAGTGGAAGGGAGGGCGAAAAACTGTTTTTT. Protein: CSGREGEKLFF.

The rearrangement uses TRBV4-1 and TRBJ2-6; 7 bases are shared with TRBD1. The CDR3 covers 16 residues. Germline trimming cut 2 bases from V and 2 bases from J; bases unmatched to any gene: 3. CDR1 and CDR2 from the germline V gene are MGHRA and YSYEKL. The CDR3 is CASSQQQGAGANVLTF. The CDR3 DNA is TGCGCCAGCAGCCAACAGCAGGGGGCTGGGGCCAACGTCCTGACTTTC.

In DNA, the CDR3 is TGCGCCAGCACCCCCAGCGGGCCTTACAATGAGCAGTTCTTC. This encodes CASTPSGPYNEQFF. This chain connects TRBV5-1 to TRBJ2-1, with D perhaps TRBD2 (6 bases). This CDR3 contains 14 residues. Trimming removed 6 bases at V and 4 bases at J, with 14 bases between. CDR1 SGHRS and CDR2 YFSETQ come from the germline V gene. Supplemented by reference TRBV5-1 and TRBJ2-1, the full variable domain reads KAGVTQTPRYLIKTRGQQVTLSCSPISGHRSVSWYQQTPGQGLQFLFEYFSETQRNKGNFPGRFSGRQFSNSRSEMNVSTLELGDSALYLCASTPSGPYNEQFFGPGTRLTVL.

This clone was counted a single time. The chain uses TRBV7-8 and TRBJ2-7, with 7 positions matching TRBD2. The junction had 3 bases not matched to a gene; V was cut back by 0 bases and J by 4 bases. This CDR3 contains 14 residues. Germline V lookup: CDR1 SGHVS, CDR2 FQNEAQ. The CDR3 sequence is CASSLAGGPYEQYF. The CDR3 DNA is TGTGCCAGCAGCTTAGCGGGAGGGCCGTACGAGCAGTACTTC.

This clone was observed a single time. The identical CDR3 is also encoded by other nucleotide sequences in the sample. V gene TRBV4-3 combines with J gene TRBJ2-3; tentative D call: TRBD1 (5 bases). There are 15 residues in the CDR3. Germline V gene lookup returns CDR1 LGHNA and CDR2 YSLEER. Trimming took 1 base from V and 2 from J, leaving 10 bases between them. The CDR3 spells CASSQGPGSTDTQYF. Here the CDR3 DNA reads TGCGCCAGCAGCCAAGGTCCAGGGTCCACAGATACGCAGTATTTT.

In this sample, this clone turned up a few times. The chain recombines TRBV19 with TRBJ1-2; the match to TRBD1 covers 7 bases. The length of the CDR3 is 15 residues. The germline V gene encodes CDR1 LNHDA and CDR2 SQIVND (reference sequence). With 6 bases clipped from V and 3 bases from J, the junction kept 10 bases outside the gene matches. The CDR3 nucleotides read TGTGCCAGTAGCCTGGTCTGGACAGGACACTATGGCTACACCTTC. Encoded protein: CASSLVWTGHYGYTF.

This rearrangement joins TRBV6-5 to TRBJ1-1; weak D call: TRBD1 (5 bases). V was clipped by 2 bases and J by 4 bases, with 11 bases between them. From germline, CDR1 is MNHEY and CDR2 SVGAGI. The CDR3 is 14 residues long. The CDR3 DNA reads TGTGCCAGCAGTTACGGGGCGGAGGGCACTGAAGCTTTCTTT. This codes for CASSYGAEGTEAFF.

In its sample, this clone was seen a few times. The chain combines TRBV5-1 with TRBJ2-7; D is unresolved. The CDR3 spans 15 residues. V lost 0 bases to trimming and J lost 3 bases, with 13 bases between them. The germline CDR1 and CDR2 sequences are SGHRS and YFSETQ. The CDR3 loop is CASSLGAIRNYEQYF. For the CDR3, the DNA is TGCGCCAGCAGCTTGGGGGCAATCCGAAACTACGAGCAGTACTTC.

The chain employs TRBV29-1 and TRBJ1-3, with 7 bases aligning to TRBD1. Germline loops: CDR1 SQVTM, CDR2 ANQGSEA. This CDR3 is built from 12 residues. Trimming removed 4 bases from V and 8 bases from J; junction bases left unmatched: 5. CDR3 coding DNA: TGCAGCGTTGGGAAGGGGGCAGACACCATATATTTT. This gives the protein CSVGKGADTIYF.